This TCR beta chain was recorded in a study of spatial heterogeneity in lung cancer. Study-wide background: Each unique TCR and UMI combination was seen more than ten times on average in raw reads.

MiXCR, applied by TCRdb to the 5' RACE reads, yields one record per CDR3 protein. Among a few thousand distinct CDR3 sequences listed, roughly 27% were seen once. The germline V and J ends were trimmed by 5 bases and 3 bases, with 10 bases remaining between them. The length of the CDR3 is 14 residues. Germline values: CDR1 MNHEY, CDR2 SMNVEV (reference sequence). Time point indicated: sample taken at primary tumor resection. Tumor, nontumor lung or frozen PBMC supplied whole RNA that was sequenced unsorted. This clonotype was seen a handful of times. Its antigen is as yet unknown. Study outcomes and limitations: Expanded alpha and beta TCR counts within tumors tracked tumor mutation counts.

The sequences come from lung tumor tissue, collected at surgery. This TCR derives from a female donor with early-stage non-small cell lung cancer. This rearrangement joins TRBV27 to TRBJ1-4; D possibly corresponds to TRBD1 (6 bases). In DNA, the CDR3 is TGTGCCAGCAGTCCGGGGGCGGCTAATGAAAAACTGTTTTTT. Protein product: CASSPGAANEKLFF.